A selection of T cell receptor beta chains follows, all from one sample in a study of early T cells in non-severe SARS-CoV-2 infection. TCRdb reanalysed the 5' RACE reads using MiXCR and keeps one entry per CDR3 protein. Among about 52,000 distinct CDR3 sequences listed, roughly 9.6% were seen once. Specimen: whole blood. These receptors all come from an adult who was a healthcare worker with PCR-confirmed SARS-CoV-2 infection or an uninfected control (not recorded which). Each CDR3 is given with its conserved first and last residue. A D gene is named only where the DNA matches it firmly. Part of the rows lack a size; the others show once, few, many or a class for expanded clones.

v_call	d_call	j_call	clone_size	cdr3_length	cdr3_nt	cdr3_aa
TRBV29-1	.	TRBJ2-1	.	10	TGCAGCGTTGAGAACAATGAGCAGTTCTTC	CSVENNEQFF
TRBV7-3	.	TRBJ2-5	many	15	TGTGCCAGCAGCCTCTCGGGATGGCAGCAAGAGACCCAGTACTTC	CASSLSGWQQETQYF
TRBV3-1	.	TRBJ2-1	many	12	TGTGCCAGCAGCCAAGTTGCGAGTGAGCAGTTCTTC	CASSQVASEQFF
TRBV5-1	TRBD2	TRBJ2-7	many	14	TGCGCCAGCAGCTTGGATAGCGGGCCGGGGGAGCAGTACTTC	CASSLDSGPGEQYF
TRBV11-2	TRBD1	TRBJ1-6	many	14	TGTGCCAGCGGACCGGGACAGGCTTATTCACCCCTCCACTTT	CASGPGQAYSPLHF
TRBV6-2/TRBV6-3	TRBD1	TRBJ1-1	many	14	TGTGCCAGCAGTGGACAGGGTATGATGACTGAAGCTTTCTTT	CASSGQGMMTEAFF
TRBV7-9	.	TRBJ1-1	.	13	TGTGCCAGCAGCTCGCAGGGATATACTGAAGCTTTCTTT	CASSSQGYTEAFF
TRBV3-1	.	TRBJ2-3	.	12	TGTGCCAGCAGCCAAGATGAAGATACGCAGTATTTT	CASSQDEDTQYF
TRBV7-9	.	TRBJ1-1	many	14	TGTGCCAGCAGCTTAGTAGGGGGTTGGACTGAAGCTTTCTTT	CASSLVGGWTEAFF
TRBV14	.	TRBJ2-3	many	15	TGTGCCAGCAGCCAAACAGGCGGGAGCACAGATACGCAGTATTTT	CASSQTGGSTDTQYF
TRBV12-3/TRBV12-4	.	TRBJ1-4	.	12	TGTGCCAGCAGTCACCCCAATGAAAAACTGTTTTTT	CASSHPNEKLFF
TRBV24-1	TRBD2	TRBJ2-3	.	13	TGTGCCACCAGCCAAGCGGGGGAGTATACGCAGTATTTT	CATSQAGEYTQYF
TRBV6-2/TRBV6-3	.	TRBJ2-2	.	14	TGTGCCACCAAGGCCGGACAGAACACCGGGGAGCTGTTTTTT	CATKAGQNTGELFF
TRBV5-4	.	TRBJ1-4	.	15	TGTGCCAGCAGCTGGGGTGGGACAAACGCTGAAAAACTGTTTTTT	CASSWGGTNAEKLFF
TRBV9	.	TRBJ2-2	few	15	TGTGCCAGCAGCGTAAGGGGGAGGAACACCGGGGAGCTGTTTTTT	CASSVRGRNTGELFF
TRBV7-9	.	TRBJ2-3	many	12	TGTGCCAGCAGCTCATCCCAAGATACGCAGTATTTT	CASSSSQDTQYF
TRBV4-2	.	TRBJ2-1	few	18	TGTGCCAGCAGCCAAGAAGTTGGAGCGACCCGTACCTACAATGAGCAGTTCTTC	CASSQEVGATRTYNEQFF
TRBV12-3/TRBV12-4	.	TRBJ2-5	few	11	TGTGCCAGCAGTTCGCAGGGGACCCAGTACTTC	CASSSQGTQYF
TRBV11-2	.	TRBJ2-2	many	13	TGTGCCAGCAGCCCTAGGAGTAGCGGGGAGCTGTTTTTT	CASSPRSSGELFF
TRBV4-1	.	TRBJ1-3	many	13	TGCGCCAGCAGCCAGATCGCTGGAAACACCATATATTTT	CASSQIAGNTIYF
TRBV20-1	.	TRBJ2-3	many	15	TGCAGTGCCACTTATATGGAGCGGAGCACAGATACGCAGTATTTT	CSATYMERSTDTQYF
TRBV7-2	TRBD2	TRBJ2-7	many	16	TGTGCCAGCAGCTTAGCGGGGACTAGCGGGGACTACGAGCAGTACTTC	CASSLAGTSGDYEQYF
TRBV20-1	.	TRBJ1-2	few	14	TGCAGTGCTAGAGAAGACACAGGCCCCTATGGCTACACCTTC	CSAREDTGPYGYTF
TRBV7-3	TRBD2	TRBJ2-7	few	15	TGTGCCAGCAGCTTACAAGCGGGAGGGTTGGACGAGCAGTACTTC	CASSLQAGGLDEQYF